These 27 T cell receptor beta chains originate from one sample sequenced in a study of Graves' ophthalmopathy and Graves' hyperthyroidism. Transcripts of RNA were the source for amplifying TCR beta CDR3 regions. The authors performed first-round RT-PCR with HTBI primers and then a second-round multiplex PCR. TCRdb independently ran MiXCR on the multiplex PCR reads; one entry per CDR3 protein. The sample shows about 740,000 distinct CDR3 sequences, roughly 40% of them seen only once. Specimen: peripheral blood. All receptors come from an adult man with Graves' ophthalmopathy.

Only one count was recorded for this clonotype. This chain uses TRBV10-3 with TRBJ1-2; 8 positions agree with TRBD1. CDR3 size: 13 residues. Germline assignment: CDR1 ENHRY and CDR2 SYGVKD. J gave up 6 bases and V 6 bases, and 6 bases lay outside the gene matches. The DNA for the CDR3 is TGTGCCATCAGCGTTGGACAGGGAAATGGCTACACCTTC. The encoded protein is CAISVGQGNGYTF.

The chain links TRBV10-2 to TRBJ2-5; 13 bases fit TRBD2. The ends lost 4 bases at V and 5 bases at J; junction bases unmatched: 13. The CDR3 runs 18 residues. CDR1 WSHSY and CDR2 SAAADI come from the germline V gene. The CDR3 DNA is TGCGCCAGCAGTGCCAAACTAGCGGGAGGGCCATTAGTGGAGACCCAGTACTTC. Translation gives CASSAKLAGGPLVETQYF.

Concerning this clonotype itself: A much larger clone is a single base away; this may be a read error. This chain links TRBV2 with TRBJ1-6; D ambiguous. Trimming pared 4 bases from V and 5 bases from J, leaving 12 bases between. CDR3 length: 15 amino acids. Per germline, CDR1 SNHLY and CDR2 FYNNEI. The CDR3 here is CASSGARGHNSPLHF. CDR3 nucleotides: TGTGCCAGCAGTGGAGCGCGAGGCCATAATTCACCCCTCCACTTT.

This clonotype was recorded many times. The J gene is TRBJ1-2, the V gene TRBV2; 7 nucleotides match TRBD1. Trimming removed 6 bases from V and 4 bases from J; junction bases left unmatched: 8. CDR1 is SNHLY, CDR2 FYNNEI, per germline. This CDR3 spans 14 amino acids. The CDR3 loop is CASRRQGLLYGYTF. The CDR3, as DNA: TGTGCCAGCAGGCGACAGGGACTCCTCTATGGCTACACCTTC.

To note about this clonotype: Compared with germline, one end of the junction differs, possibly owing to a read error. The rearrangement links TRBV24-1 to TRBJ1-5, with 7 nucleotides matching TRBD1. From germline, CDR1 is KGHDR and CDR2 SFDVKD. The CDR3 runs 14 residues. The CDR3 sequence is CATSSTGSGQPQHF. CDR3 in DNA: TGTGCCACCAGTTCGACAGGGTCAGGTCAGCCCCAGCACTTT.

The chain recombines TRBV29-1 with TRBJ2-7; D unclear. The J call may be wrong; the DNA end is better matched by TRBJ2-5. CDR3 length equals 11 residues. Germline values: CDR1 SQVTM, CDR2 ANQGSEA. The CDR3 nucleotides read TGCAGCTTAGCCGGACAAGAGACCCAGTACTTC. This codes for CSLAGQETQYF.

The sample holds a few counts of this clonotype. CDR3 in amino acids: CASSVAGRLRETQYF. CDR3 nucleotides: TGTGCCAGCAGCGTAGCGGGACGTCTTAGAGAGACCCAGTACTTC. J is TRBJ2-5 and V is TRBV6-6, with TRBD2 identical over 8 bases. Germline CDR1 MNHNY, CDR2 SVGAGI (reference sequence). The CDR3 is made up of 15 amino acids. V was clipped by 6 bases and J by 4 bases; unmatched bases: 10.

CDR3 nucleotide sequence: TGTGCCAGCAAGCCGTCGGGTCAGCCCCAGCATTTT. It is translated as CASKPSGQPQHF. The chain has TRBV12-3 or TRBV12-4 and TRBJ1-5; no clear D gene. With 7 bases removed from V and 6 bases from J, the gap between germline ends came to 10 bases. The length of the CDR3 is 12 residues.

DNA for the CDR3: TGCAGCTTAGACAGGTCCAACGAGCAGTACTTC. It encodes CSLDRSNEQYF. This chain uses TRBV29-1 with TRBJ2-7; maybe TRBD1 (6 bases). This CDR3 comprises 11 residues. The V gene's germline CDR1 is SQVTM and CDR2 ANQGSEA. V was shortened by 8 bases and J by 5 bases, with 13 bases between the two germline ends.

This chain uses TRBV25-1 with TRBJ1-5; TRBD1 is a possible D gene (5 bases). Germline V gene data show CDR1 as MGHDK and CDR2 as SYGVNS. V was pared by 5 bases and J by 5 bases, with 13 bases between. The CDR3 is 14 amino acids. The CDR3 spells CASSPRTYYQPQHF. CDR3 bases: TGTGCCAGCAGTCCCCGGACATACTATCAGCCCCAGCATTTT.

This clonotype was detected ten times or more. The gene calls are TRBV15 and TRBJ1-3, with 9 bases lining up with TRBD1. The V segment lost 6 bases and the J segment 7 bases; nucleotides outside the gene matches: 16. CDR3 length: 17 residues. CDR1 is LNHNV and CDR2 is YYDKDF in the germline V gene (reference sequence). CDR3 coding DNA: TGTGCCACCAGTACTACAACTGACGGACAGGGGTTCAACACCATATATTTT. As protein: CATSTTTDGQGFNTIYF.

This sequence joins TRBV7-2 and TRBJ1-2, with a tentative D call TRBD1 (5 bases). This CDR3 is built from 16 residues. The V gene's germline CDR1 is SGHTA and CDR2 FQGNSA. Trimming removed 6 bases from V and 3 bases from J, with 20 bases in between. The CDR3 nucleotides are TGTGCCAGCAGTACGACAGCGGGAATTGGGTACTATGGCTACACCTTC. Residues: CASSTTAGIGYYGYTF.

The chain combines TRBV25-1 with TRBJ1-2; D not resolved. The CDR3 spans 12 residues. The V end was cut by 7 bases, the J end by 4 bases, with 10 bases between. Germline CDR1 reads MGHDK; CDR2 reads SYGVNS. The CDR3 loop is CASTPNIYGYTF. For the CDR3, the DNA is TGTGCCAGCACCCCAAATATCTATGGCTACACCTTC.

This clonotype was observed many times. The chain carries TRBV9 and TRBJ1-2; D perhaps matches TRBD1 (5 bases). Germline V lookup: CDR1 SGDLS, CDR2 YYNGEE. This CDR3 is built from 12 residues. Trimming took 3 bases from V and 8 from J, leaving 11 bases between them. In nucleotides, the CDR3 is TGTGCCAGCAGCGAGGGGACGGTGGGCTACACCTTC. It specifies CASSEGTVGYTF.

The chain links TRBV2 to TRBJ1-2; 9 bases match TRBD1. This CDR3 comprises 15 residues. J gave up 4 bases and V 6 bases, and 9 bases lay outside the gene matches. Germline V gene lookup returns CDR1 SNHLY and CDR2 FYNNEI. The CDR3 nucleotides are TGTGCCAGCAGAGCCGGGACAGGGCTCGGCTATGGCTACACCTTC. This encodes CASRAGTGLGYGYTF.

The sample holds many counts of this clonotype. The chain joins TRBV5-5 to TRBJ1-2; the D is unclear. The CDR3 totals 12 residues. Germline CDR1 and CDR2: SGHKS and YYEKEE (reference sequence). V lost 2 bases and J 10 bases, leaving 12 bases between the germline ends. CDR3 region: CASSFTGRAYTF. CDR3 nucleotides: TGTGCCAGCAGCTTTACCGGAAGGGCCTACACCTTC.

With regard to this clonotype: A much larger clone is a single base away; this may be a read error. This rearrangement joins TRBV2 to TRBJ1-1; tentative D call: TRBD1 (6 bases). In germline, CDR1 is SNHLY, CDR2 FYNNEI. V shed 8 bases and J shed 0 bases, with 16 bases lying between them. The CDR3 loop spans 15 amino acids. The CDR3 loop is CASGRHREMNTEAFF. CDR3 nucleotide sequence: TGTGCCAGCGGTCGTCACAGGGAGATGAACACTGAAGCTTTCTTT.

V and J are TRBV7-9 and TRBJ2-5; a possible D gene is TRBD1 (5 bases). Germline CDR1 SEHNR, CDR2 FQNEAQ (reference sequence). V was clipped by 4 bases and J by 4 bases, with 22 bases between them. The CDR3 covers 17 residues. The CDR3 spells CASSSPPLAGRGETQYF. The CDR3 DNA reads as TGTGCCAGCAGCTCCCCTCCTTTAGCCGGAAGGGGAGAGACCCAGTACTTC.

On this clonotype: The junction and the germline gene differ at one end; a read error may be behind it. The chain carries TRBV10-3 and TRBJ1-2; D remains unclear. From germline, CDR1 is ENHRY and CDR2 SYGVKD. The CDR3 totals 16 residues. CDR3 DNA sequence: TGTGCCAGCAGTGAAGCTGCCAGGAACCTTAACTATGGCTACACCTTC. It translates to CASSEAARNLNYGYTF.

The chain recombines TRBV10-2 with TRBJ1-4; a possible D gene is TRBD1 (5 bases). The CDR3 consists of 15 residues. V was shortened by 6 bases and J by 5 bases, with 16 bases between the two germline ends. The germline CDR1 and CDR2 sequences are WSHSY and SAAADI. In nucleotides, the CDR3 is TGCGCCAGCAGATACGGGCCAGGGACGAATGAAAAACTGTTTTTT. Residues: CASRYGPGTNEKLFF.

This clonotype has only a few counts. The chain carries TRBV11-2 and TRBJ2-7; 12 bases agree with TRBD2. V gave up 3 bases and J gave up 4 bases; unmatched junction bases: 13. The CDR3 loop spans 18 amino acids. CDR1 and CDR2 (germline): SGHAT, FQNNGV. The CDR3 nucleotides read TGTGCCAGCAGCTTTGGCGGACGACTAGCGGGAGTAGTTTACGAGCAGTACTTC. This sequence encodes CASSFGGRLAGVVYEQYF. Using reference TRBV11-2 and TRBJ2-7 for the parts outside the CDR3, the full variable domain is EAGVAQSPRYKIIEKRQSVAFWCNPISGHATLYWYQQILGQGPKLLIQFQNNGVVDDSQLPKDRFSAERLKGVDSTLKIQPAKLEDSAVYLCASSFGGRLAGVVYEQYFGPGTRLTVT.

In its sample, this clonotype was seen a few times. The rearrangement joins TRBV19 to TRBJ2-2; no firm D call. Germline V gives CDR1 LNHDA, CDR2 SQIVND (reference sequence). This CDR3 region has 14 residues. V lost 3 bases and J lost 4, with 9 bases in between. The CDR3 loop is CASSIQRRTGELFF. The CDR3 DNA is TGTGCCAGTAGTATCCAGCGACGCACCGGGGAGCTGTTTTTT.

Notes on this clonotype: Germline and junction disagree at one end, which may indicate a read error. The CDR3 is CASSSIDRGLYGYTF. CDR3 nucleotide sequence: TGTGCCAGCAGTTCGATAGACAGGGGGCTCTATGGCTACACCTTC. The V and J genes are TRBV10-3 and TRBJ1-2, with 10 bases matching TRBD1. Per the germline V gene, CDR1 is ENHRY and CDR2 is SYGVKD. CDR3 size: 15 residues.

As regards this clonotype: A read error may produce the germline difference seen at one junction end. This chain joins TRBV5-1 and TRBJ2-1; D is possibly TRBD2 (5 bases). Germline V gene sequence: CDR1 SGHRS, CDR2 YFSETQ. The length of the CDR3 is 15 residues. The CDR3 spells CASSLRAGSYNEQFF. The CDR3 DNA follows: TGTGCCAGCAGCTTACGCGCGGGCTCCTACAATGAGCAGTTCTTC. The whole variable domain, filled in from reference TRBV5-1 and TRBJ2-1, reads KAGVTQTPRYLIKTRGQQVTLSCSPISGHRSVSWYQQTPGQGLQFLFEYFSETQRNKGNFPGRFSGRQFSNSRSEMNVSTLELGDSALYLCASSLRAGSYNEQFFGPGTRLTVL.

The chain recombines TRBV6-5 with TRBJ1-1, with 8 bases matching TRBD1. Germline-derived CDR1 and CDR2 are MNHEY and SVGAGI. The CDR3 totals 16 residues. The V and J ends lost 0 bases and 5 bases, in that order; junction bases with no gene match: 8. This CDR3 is CASSYSRTGLGTEAFF. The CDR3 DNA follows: TGTGCCAGCAGTTACTCCAGGACAGGGTTGGGGACTGAAGCTTTCTTT.

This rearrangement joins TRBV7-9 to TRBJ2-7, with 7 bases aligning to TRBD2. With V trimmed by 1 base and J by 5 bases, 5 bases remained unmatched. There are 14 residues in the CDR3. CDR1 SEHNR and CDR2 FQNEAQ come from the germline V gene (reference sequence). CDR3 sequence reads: CASSLGLAFNEQYF. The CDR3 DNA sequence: TGTGCCAGCAGCTTAGGACTAGCATTCAACGAGCAGTACTTC.

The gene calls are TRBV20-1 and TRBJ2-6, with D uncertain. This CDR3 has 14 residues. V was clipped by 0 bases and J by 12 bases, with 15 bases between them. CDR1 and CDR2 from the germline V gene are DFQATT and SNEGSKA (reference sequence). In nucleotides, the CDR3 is TGCAGTGCTAGAGATTTCCCAAGAAGCAGCGTCCTGACTTTC. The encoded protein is CSARDFPRSSVLTF.